A selection of T cell receptor beta chains follows, all from one sample in a study of Ad26.COV2.S vaccination and SARS-CoV-2 variants. The method was immunoSEQ multiplex PCR; TCRdb's version includes in-frame clones alone and lacks a portion of them. The sample holds about 350,000 clones, 88% seen once. Sequenced material: peripheral blood, taken in a trial of Ad26.COV2.S vaccine versus placebo. Every receptor here comes from a person between 18 and 59 years old who received the Ad26.COV2.S COVID-19 vaccine or a placebo. Both conserved end residues are part of each CDR3. A D gene is named only where the DNA matches it firmly. Clone sizes are given selectively: once, few, many, or a class where the clone is expanded.

CDR3nt: TGTGCTAGTGGGGTCGGTGCCTACGAGCAGTACTTC; CDR3aa: CASGVGAYEQYF; j_gene: TRBJ2-7; d_gene: NA; v_gene: TRBV12-5; abundance: NA
CDR3nt: TGTGCCAGCGCCCACACCGACACTGAAGCTTTCTTT; CDR3aa: CASAHTDTEAFF; j_gene: TRBJ1-1; d_gene: NA; v_gene: TRBV12-3/TRBV12-4; abundance: NA
CDR3nt: TGCGCCAGCAGCTTGGCCGGAGGAGGCACTGAAGCTTTCTTT; CDR3aa: CASSLAGGGTEAFF; j_gene: TRBJ1-1; d_gene: NA; v_gene: TRBV5-1; abundance: few
CDR3nt: TGTGCCATCACCCAGGGTGAAGGCACTGAAGCTTTCTTT; CDR3aa: CAITQGEGTEAFF; j_gene: TRBJ1-1; d_gene: NA; v_gene: TRBV10-3; abundance: NA
CDR3nt: TGTGCCAGCAGTTTATCGTCGGCAGGGAAATATCAGCCCCAGCATTTT; CDR3aa: CASSLSSAGKYQPQHF; j_gene: TRBJ1-5; d_gene: NA; v_gene: TRBV27; abundance: once
CDR3nt: TGTGCCAGCAGCCCGGGACACCGAAACTCTGGGGCCAACGTCCTGACTTTC; CDR3aa: CASSPGHRNSGANVLTF; j_gene: TRBJ2-6; d_gene: NA; v_gene: TRBV5-4; abundance: once
CDR3nt: TGTGCCAGCAGCCGGACCTATGGCTACACCTTC; CDR3aa: CASSRTYGYTF; j_gene: TRBJ1-2; d_gene: NA; v_gene: TRBV6-2/TRBV6-3; abundance: NA
CDR3nt: TGTGCCAGCAGTTTAGAGACAGGGGGCACTAATTCACCCCTCCACTTT; CDR3aa: CASSLETGGTNSPLHF; j_gene: TRBJ1-6; d_gene: TRBD1; v_gene: TRBV27; abundance: NA
CDR3nt: TGTGCCTGGAGTGTCCCCCCCCCGGGGACAGAGTACGGTCAGCCCCAGCATTTT; CDR3aa: CAWSVPPPGTEYGQPQHF; j_gene: TRBJ1-5; d_gene: TRBD1; v_gene: TRBV30; abundance: NA
CDR3nt: TGTGCCAGCAGCGTAGGGGGACTAGCGGGTTCAAATGAGCAGTTCTTC; CDR3aa: CASSVGGLAGSNEQFF; j_gene: TRBJ2-1; d_gene: TRBD2; v_gene: TRBV9; abundance: NA
CDR3nt: TGTGCCACCAGTTCACAGGGGTCTGAGCCCCAGCATTTT; CDR3aa: CATSSQGSEPQHF; j_gene: TRBJ1-5; d_gene: TRBD1; v_gene: TRBV24-1; abundance: NA
CDR3nt: TGTGCCAGCAGTTACTACCGCGGGGGCGGAAACACCATATATTTT; CDR3aa: CASSYYRGGGNTIYF; j_gene: TRBJ1-3; d_gene: NA; v_gene: TRBV6-5; abundance: once
CDR3nt: TGTGCCTGGAGTGTACAACGGGGGCCTGGAAACACCATATATTTT; CDR3aa: CAWSVQRGPGNTIYF; j_gene: TRBJ1-3; d_gene: NA; v_gene: TRBV30; abundance: NA
CDR3nt: TGTGCCAGCAGACCCCCGGGGACAGGCGGTCAGCCCCAGCATTTT; CDR3aa: CASRPPGTGGQPQHF; j_gene: TRBJ1-5; d_gene: TRBD1; v_gene: TRBV6-5; abundance: NA
CDR3nt: TGTGCCAGCAGCTTATGGCGGGAGGGCACCATATATTTT; CDR3aa: CASSLWREGTIYF; j_gene: TRBJ1-3; d_gene: NA; v_gene: TRBV7-2; abundance: NA
CDR3nt: TGTGCCTGCTCAGGGGGGACTAGCGGTATCACCGGGGAGCTGTTTTTT; CDR3aa: CACSGGTSGITGELFF; j_gene: TRBJ2-2; d_gene: TRBD2; v_gene: TRBV30; abundance: NA
CDR3nt: TGTGCCAGCAGCCGTCGACAGGACCAAGAGACCCAGTACTTC; CDR3aa: CASSRRQDQETQYF; j_gene: TRBJ2-5; d_gene: NA; v_gene: TRBV7-9; abundance: NA
CDR3nt: TGCAGCGCCCTCGGGACTAGGTTTAACAATGAGCAGTTCTTC; CDR3aa: CSALGTRFNNEQFF; j_gene: TRBJ2-1; d_gene: TRBD2; v_gene: TRBV29-1; abundance: NA
CDR3nt: TGCAGCGCCAAGACAGGGGGCATGTTGGCTTTCTTT; CDR3aa: CSAKTGGMLAFF; j_gene: TRBJ1-1; d_gene: TRBD1; v_gene: TRBV29-1; abundance: once
CDR3nt: TGCGCCAGCAGCCAAGATGAGGTCACCGGGGAGCTGTTTTTT; CDR3aa: CASSQDEVTGELFF; j_gene: TRBJ2-2; d_gene: NA; v_gene: TRBV4-3; abundance: once
CDR3nt: TGTGCCAGCAGTTTAAGGCGGAGCTCCTACGAGCAGTACTTC; CDR3aa: CASSLRRSSYEQYF; j_gene: TRBJ2-7; d_gene: NA; v_gene: TRBV28; abundance: NA
CDR3nt: TGTGCCTGGGCCCCCCAAGGTGTGGGCACTGAAGCTTTCTTT; CDR3aa: CAWAPQGVGTEAFF; j_gene: TRBJ1-1; d_gene: NA; v_gene: TRBV30; abundance: NA
CDR3nt: TGTGCCAGCAGTTCCCTCTGGTACGAGCAGTACTTC; CDR3aa: CASSSLWYEQYF; j_gene: TRBJ2-7; d_gene: NA; v_gene: TRBV27; abundance: NA
CDR3nt: TGTGCCAGCAGCGTTGGGACAGGGTCAAGGGCTTTCTTT; CDR3aa: CASSVGTGSRAFF; j_gene: TRBJ1-1; d_gene: TRBD1; v_gene: TRBV9; abundance: NA
CDR3nt: TGTGCCAGCAGCAGACAGTTAGGTGTGAAATACTCCTATAATTCACCCCTCCACTTT; CDR3aa: CASSRQLGVKYSYNSPLHF; j_gene: TRBJ1-6; d_gene: NA; v_gene: TRBV7-9; abundance: NA
CDR3nt: TGTGCCAGCATCTCGAATTCTCCGGGACGGATCTATGGCTACACCTTC; CDR3aa: CASISNSPGRIYGYTF; j_gene: TRBJ1-2; d_gene: NA; v_gene: TRBV5-8; abundance: NA
CDR3nt: TGTGCCAGCTCCCCACGGGAAGACGGGGAGCTGTTTTTT; CDR3aa: CASSPREDGELFF; j_gene: TRBJ2-2; d_gene: NA; v_gene: TRBV18; abundance: NA
CDR3nt: TGTGCCAGTAGTACAAGACCTACAACGGGGGGCACTGAAGCTTTCTTT; CDR3aa: CASSTRPTTGGTEAFF; j_gene: TRBJ1-1; d_gene: NA; v_gene: TRBV19; abundance: NA
CDR3nt: TGTGCCAGCAGGACAACAGGGGGTACATATGGCTACACCTTC; CDR3aa: CASRTTGGTYGYTF; j_gene: TRBJ1-2; d_gene: TRBD1; v_gene: TRBV28; abundance: NA
CDR3nt: TGTGCCAGCAGTCGCGGGACAGCCTACGAGCAGTACTTC; CDR3aa: CASSRGTAYEQYF; j_gene: TRBJ2-7; d_gene: NA; v_gene: TRBV6-5; abundance: NA
CDR3nt: TGTGCCAGCAGCGTATACGACAATTCACCCCTCCACTTT; CDR3aa: CASSVYDNSPLHF; j_gene: TRBJ1-6; d_gene: NA; v_gene: TRBV9; abundance: NA
CDR3nt: TGTGCCAGCAGCAGGAACAGGGACAATTCACCCCTCCACTTT; CDR3aa: CASSRNRDNSPLHF; j_gene: TRBJ1-6; d_gene: NA; v_gene: TRBV5-6; abundance: NA
CDR3nt: TGTGCCAGCAGCGTGGGCCCGGGACAGGGTCGGAATGAAAAACTGTTTTTT; CDR3aa: CASSVGPGQGRNEKLFF; j_gene: TRBJ1-4; d_gene: TRBD1; v_gene: TRBV9; abundance: NA
CDR3nt: TGTGCCAGCAGCGTAGTGGACGGATTCCGGCAAGGAAACACCATATATTTT; CDR3aa: CASSVVDGFRQGNTIYF; j_gene: TRBJ1-3; d_gene: NA; v_gene: TRBV9; abundance: NA
CDR3nt: TGCGCCAGCAGTGATAGCAGCTACGAGCAGTACTTC; CDR3aa: CASSDSSYEQYF; j_gene: TRBJ2-7; d_gene: NA; v_gene: TRBV10-2; abundance: NA
CDR3nt: TGTGCCAGCAGCCAAGTGGTCCCAGGGGGCGTAGATACGCAGTATTTT; CDR3aa: CASSQVVPGGVDTQYF; j_gene: TRBJ2-3; d_gene: TRBD1; v_gene: TRBV4-2; abundance: NA
CDR3nt: TGTGCCAGCAGCCCCGTAGGGGCCGAGCAGTTCTTC; CDR3aa: CASSPVGAEQFF; j_gene: TRBJ2-1; d_gene: NA; v_gene: TRBV7-6; abundance: NA
CDR3nt: TGTGCCAGCGGCTCGCAGCCAAACAATGAGCAGTTCTTC; CDR3aa: CASGSQPNNEQFF; j_gene: TRBJ2-1; d_gene: NA; v_gene: TRBV6-5; abundance: NA
CDR3nt: TGCAGTGCTAGTAGCTATGAAAAACTGTTTTTT; CDR3aa: CSASSYEKLFF; j_gene: TRBJ1-4; d_gene: NA; v_gene: TRBV20-1; abundance: NA
CDR3nt: TGTGCCAGCAGCCTTTCTTCAACTAATGAAAAACTGTTTTTT; CDR3aa: CASSLSSTNEKLFF; j_gene: TRBJ1-4; d_gene: NA; v_gene: TRBV5-5; abundance: NA
CDR3nt: TGTGCCAGCAGTTATAACAGGGAGAACACTGAAGCTTTCTTT; CDR3aa: CASSYNRENTEAFF; j_gene: TRBJ1-1; d_gene: NA; v_gene: TRBV6-5; abundance: NA
CDR3nt: TGTGCCAGCAGCAGGGAGGGACCGTCTGTGGCCAACGTCCTGACTTTC; CDR3aa: CASSREGPSVANVLTF; j_gene: TRBJ2-6; d_gene: TRBD2; v_gene: TRBV5-4; abundance: NA